This is a list of T cell receptor beta chains from one sample in a study of T cell changes during pregnancy in multiple sclerosis. Here immunoSEQ multiplex PCR was the method, and the copy in TCRdb shows in-frame clones only, minus some. The data hold some 90,000 clones, with under 95% observed a single time. This specimen consisted of peripheral blood, obtained in the first trimester of pregnancy. The receptors were gathered from a female donor with multiple sclerosis, enrolled in a pregnancy study. Both conserved end residues are part of each CDR3. D genes are given only for firm matches. Clone size, where shown, is once, few, many, or a class for clones that have expanded.

v_gene	d_gene	j_gene	abundance	len	CDR3aa	CDR3nt
TRBV19	TRBD1	TRBJ1-5	.	15	CASSTWTGANQPQHF	TGTGCCAGTAGTACTTGGACAGGGGCCAATCAGCCCCAGCATTTT
TRBV30	.	TRBJ2-7	.	13	CAWSATGRNEQYF	TGTGCCTGGAGTGCGACAGGCCGGAACGAGCAGTACTTC
TRBV18	.	TRBJ2-5	.	15	CASSLQQGGTETQYF	TGTGCCAGCTCGCTGCAACAGGGGGGGACGGAGACCCAGTACTTC
TRBV5-6	.	TRBJ2-2	.	14	CASSLPGGDGELFF	TGTGCCAGCAGCTTGCCTGGCGGAGACGGGGAGCTGTTTTTT
TRBV29-1	.	TRBJ1-1	.	15	CSVVPRDGLNTEAFF	TGCAGCGTTGTCCCGCGGGACGGATTAAACACTGAAGCTTTCTTT
TRBV15	.	TRBJ2-6	.	15	CATSRDISGANVLTF	TGTGCCACCAGCAGAGACATCTCTGGGGCCAACGTCCTGACTTTC
TRBV19	.	TRBJ1-1	once	14	CASSPRELNTEAFF	TGTGCCAGTAGTCCGAGGGAGCTGAACACTGAAGCTTTCTTT
TRBV7-6	TRBD2	TRBJ2-7	.	16	CASTNVGLAALYEQYF	TGTGCCAGCACCAACGTCGGACTAGCGGCCCTCTACGAGCAGTACTTC
TRBV7-9	.	TRBJ2-7	.	14	CASSLFGEAYEQYF	TGTGCCAGCAGCTTATTCGGGGAGGCCTACGAGCAGTACTTC
TRBV6-5	.	TRBJ1-4	.	15	CASKDGGQGGEKLFF	TGTGCCAGCAAAGACGGGGGGCAGGGCGGTGAAAAACTGTTTTTT
TRBV25-1	.	TRBJ2-2	once	15	CASSEQAPNTGELFF	TGTGCCAGCAGTGAGCAGGCCCCGAACACCGGGGAGCTGTTTTTT
TRBV7-2	TRBD1	TRBJ2-7	.	16	CASSLTPWDSSYEQYF	TGTGCCAGCAGCTTAACCCCCTGGGACAGCTCCTACGAGCAGTACTTC
TRBV10-2	.	TRBJ1-2	.	15	CASSPSKGVGYGYTF	TGCGCCAGCAGTCCCTCTAAGGGGGTTGGGTATGGCTACACCTTC
TRBV28	.	TRBJ2-7	.	10	CASGLWEQYF	TGTGCCAGCGGCCTTTGGGAGCAGTACTTC
TRBV5-1	TRBD1	TRBJ2-1	.	15	CASRQGTGINNEQFF	TGCGCCAGCAGACAAGGGACAGGGATCAACAATGAGCAGTTCTTC
TRBV19	.	TRBJ2-1	.	14	CASSPLDKYNEQFF	TGTGCCAGTAGCCCCTTAGACAAGTACAATGAGCAGTTCTTC